One T cell receptor (beta chain) is described in this entry. Its antigen is not known. The data belong to a study of response to subunit inactivated influenza vaccine. Study results and limitations: With each seasonal influenza vaccination, the authors suggested, few new T cells are recruited.

TCRdb processed the RT-PCR reads anew with MiXCR; each CDR3 protein has one entry. This sample yields more than 550,000 distinct CDR3 sequences, of which about 11% are seen a single time; 10% belongs to the top ten. Looked up from germline, CDR1 is MGHDK and CDR2 is SYGVNS. Trimming removed 8 bases from V and 6 bases from J, with 11 bases in between. The CDR3 extends over 12 amino acids. The TCR was taken from a man aged 50-60 years who received an inactivated influenza vaccine. Specimen: PBMCs from blood, collected on the day of vaccination. The chain uses TRBV25-1 and TRBJ2-1; TRBD2 might be the D (6 bases). The CDR3 nucleotides are TGTGCCAGCCAAACTAGCATCAATGAGCAGTTCTTC. Its translation is CASQTSINEQFF. Full variable domain (rest looked up from reference TRBV25-1 and TRBJ2-1): EADIYQTPRYLVIGTGKKITLECSQTMGHDKMYWYQQDPGMELHLIHYSYGVNSTEKGDLSSESTVSRIRTEHFPLTLESARPSHTSQYLCASQTSINEQFFGPGTRLTVL.